This TCR beta chain appears in the sequencing data of a study of blood T cell repertoires in COVID-19. Overall study context: Both acute and convalescent COVID-19 samples were obtained from the United States, Italy and Spain. Sample material is recorded as cDNA or gDNA derived from T cells, B-cell-depleted T cells, or PBMCs.

Per germline, CDR1 SGHRS and CDR2 YFSETQ. Trimming pared 4 bases from V and 10 bases from J, leaving 21 bases between. The CDR3 totals 16 residues. Per the original methods: Estimated nucleated cell counts came from reference gene primer amplification. Here immunoSEQ multiplex PCR was the method, and the copy in TCRdb shows in-frame clones only, minus some. Clonal size and the V and J genes are those of that table, whereas D and trimming came from the DNA. The data show 650,000 to 800,000 clones, about 87% seen once. This receptor was identified in a woman younger than 35 with acute or convalescent COVID-19. Sequencing was performed on peripheral blood. The chain carries TRBV5-1 and TRBJ1-6; a possible D gene is TRBD1 (5 bases). The CDR3 here is CASSLAPGVRGSPLHF. As DNA, the CDR3 is TGCGCCAGCAGCCTGGCCCCGGGGGTACGAGGGTCACCCCTCCACTTT.